This T cell receptor (beta chain) was retrieved from a study of sequential checkpoint blockade in melanoma. As for the study in general: Both treatment sequences were followed by maintenance nivolumab.

The CDR3 runs to 13 residues. The germline gives CDR1 SEHNR, CDR2 FQNEAQ (reference sequence). V lost 5 bases and J lost 5, with 13 bases in between. The protocol was immunoSEQ multiplex PCR, while the TCRdb copy is restricted to in-frame clones and leaves out a portion. The sample gives about 13,000 clones, roughly 78% of which show up once; about 30% is in the top ten. Sample treatment: randomized to nivolumab then ipilimumab (arm A) or the reverse (arm B). No patient had prior DNA-damaging chemotherapy. PBMC sorting kept live CD3+CD8+ cells without CD19 or CD56. This clonotype originated in a human donor with melanoma. V and J are TRBV7-9 and TRBJ2-7, with D possibly TRBD1 on 5 matching bases. Sequencing used CD8+ T cells sorted from blood (inferred from file names), obtained from a patient given nivolumab and ipilimumab in sequence. The CDR3: CASSPPGNDEQYF. The DNA of the CDR3 is TGTGCCAGCAGCCCCCCAGGGAACGACGAGCAGTACTTC.